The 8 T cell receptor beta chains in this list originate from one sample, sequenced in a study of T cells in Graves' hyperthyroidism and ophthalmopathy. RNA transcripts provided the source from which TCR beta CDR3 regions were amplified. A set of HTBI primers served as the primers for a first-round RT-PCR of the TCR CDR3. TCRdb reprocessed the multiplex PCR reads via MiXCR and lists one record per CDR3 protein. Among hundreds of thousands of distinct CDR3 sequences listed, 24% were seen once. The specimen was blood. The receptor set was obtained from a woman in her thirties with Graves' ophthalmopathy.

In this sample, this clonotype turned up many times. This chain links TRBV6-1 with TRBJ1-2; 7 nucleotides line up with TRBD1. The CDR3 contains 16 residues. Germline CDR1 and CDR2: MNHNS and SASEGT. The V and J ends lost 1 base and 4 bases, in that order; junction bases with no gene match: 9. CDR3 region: CASSEEGGGDFYGYTF. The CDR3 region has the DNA TGTGCCAGCAGTGAAGAAGGAGGGGGCGATTTCTATGGCTACACCTTC.

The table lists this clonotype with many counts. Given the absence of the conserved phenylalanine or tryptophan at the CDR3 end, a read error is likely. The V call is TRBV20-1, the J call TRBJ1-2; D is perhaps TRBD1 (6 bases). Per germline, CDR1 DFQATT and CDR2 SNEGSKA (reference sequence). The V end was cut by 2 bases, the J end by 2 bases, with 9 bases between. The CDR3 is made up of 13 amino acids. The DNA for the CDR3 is TGCAGTGCTAGAACAGGGAGGAACTATGGCTACACCCTC. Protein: CSARTGRNYGYTL.

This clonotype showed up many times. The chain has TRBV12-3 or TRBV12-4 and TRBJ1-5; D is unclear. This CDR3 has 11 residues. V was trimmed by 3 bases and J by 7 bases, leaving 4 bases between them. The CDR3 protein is CASSLTQPQHF. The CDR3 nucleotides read TGTGCCAGCAGTTTGACACAGCCCCAGCATTTT.

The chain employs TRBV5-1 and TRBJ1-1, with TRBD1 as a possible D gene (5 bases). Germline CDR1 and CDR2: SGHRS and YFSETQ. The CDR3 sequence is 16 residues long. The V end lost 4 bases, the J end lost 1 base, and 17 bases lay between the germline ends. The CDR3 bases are TGCGCCAGCAGCCCCCGTGGAGGGGCCCCGAACACTGAAGCTTTCTTT. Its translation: CASSPRGGAPNTEAFF.

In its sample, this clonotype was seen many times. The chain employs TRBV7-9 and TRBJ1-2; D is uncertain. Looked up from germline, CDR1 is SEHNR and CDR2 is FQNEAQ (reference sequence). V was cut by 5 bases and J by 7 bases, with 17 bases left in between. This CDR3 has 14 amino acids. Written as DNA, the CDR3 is TGTGCCAGCAGCCACCCTCATTATCCATTTGGCTACACCTTC. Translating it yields CASSHPHYPFGYTF.

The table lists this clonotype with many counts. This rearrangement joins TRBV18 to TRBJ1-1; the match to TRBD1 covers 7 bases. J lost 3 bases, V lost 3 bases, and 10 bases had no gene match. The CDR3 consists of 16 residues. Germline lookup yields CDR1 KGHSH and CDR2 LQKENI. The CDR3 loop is CASSPVFGTADTEAFF. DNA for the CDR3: TGTGCCAGCTCACCGGTATTCGGGACAGCAGACACTGAAGCTTTCTTT. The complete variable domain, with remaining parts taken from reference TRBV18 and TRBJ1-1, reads NAGVMQNPRHLVRRRGQEARLRCSPMKGHSHVYWYRQLPEEGLKFMVYLQKENIIDESGMPKERFSAEFPKEGPSILRIQQVVRGDSAAYFCASSPVFGTADTEAFFGQGTRLTVV.

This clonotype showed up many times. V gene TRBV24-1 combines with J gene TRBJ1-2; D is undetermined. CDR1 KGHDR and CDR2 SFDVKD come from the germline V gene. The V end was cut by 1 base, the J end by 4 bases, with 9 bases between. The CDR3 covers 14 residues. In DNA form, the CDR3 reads TGTGCCACCAGTGATTTTTCCGGAGTCTATGGCTACACCTTC. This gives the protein CATSDFSGVYGYTF.

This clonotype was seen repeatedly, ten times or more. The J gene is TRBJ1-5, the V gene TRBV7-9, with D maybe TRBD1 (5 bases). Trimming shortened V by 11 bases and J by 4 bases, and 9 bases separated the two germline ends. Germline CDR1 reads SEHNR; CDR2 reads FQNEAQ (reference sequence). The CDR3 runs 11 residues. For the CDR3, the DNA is TGTGCCGTCGGGGGGAATCAGCCCCAGCATTTT. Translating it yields CAVGGNQPQHF.